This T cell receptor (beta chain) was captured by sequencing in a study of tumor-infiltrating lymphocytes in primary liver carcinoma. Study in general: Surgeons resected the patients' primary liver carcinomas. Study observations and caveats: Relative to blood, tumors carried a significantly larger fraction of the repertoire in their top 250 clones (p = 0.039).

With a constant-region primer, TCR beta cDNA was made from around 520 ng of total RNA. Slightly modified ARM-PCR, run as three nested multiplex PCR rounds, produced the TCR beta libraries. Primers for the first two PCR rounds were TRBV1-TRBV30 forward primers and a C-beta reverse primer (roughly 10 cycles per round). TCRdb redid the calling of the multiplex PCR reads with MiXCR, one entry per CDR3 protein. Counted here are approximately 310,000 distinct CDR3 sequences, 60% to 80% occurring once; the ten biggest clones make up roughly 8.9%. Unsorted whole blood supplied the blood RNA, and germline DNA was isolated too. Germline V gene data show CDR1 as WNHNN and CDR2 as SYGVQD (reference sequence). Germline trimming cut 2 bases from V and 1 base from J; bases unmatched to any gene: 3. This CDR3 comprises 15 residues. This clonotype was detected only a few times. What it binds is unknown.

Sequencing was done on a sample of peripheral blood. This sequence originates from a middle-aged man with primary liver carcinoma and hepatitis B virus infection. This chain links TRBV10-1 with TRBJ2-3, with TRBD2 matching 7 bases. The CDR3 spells CASSEGREGTDTQYF. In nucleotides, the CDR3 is TGCGCCAGCAGTGAGGGACGGGAGGGCACAGATACGCAGTATTTT.